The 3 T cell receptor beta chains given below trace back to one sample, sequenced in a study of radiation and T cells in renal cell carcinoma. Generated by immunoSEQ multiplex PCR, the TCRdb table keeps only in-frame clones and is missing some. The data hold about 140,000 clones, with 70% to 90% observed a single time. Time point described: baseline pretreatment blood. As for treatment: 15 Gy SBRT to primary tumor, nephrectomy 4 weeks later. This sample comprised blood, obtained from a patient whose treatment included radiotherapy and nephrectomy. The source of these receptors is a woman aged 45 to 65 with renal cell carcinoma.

The CDR3 loop reads CASSRRSAKNIQYF. The DNA for the CDR3 is TGTGCCAGCAGCAGGAGGTCAGCCAAAAACATTCAGTACTTC. This chain uses TRBV5-6 with TRBJ2-4; D may be TRBD2 (5 bases). The CDR3 has 14 amino acids. The germline V and J ends were trimmed by 4 bases and 0 bases, with 8 bases remaining between them. Germline V CDR1 and CDR2: SGHDT, YYEEEE.

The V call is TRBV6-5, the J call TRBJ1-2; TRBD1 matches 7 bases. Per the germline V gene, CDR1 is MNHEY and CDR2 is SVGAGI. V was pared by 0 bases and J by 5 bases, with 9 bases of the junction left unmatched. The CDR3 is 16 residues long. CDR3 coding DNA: TGTGCCAGCAGTTACTCCGGGCGCCAGGGGGGGTATGGCTACACCTTC. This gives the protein CASSYSGRQGGYGYTF.

This CDR3 reads CASSQGGTGTNGYTF. The CDR3 DNA reads as TGCGCCAGCAGCCAAGGTGGGACAGGGACGAATGGCTACACCTTC. V usage is TRBV4-3 and J usage is TRBJ1-2; 9 nucleotides agree with TRBD1. Germline lookup yields CDR1 LGHNA and CDR2 YSLEER. The CDR3 spans 15 residues. V was clipped by 1 base and J by 6 bases; unmatched bases: 6.